The 18 T cell receptor beta chains below come from one sample, sequenced in a study of cytomegalovirus exposure and HLA in healthy donors (dated by TCRdb to the late 2010s). To prepare the library, the immunoSEQ multiplex PCR assay was applied. For the multiplex PCR, a mixture combining 60 forward primers for TCR Vbeta segments and 13 reverse primers for TCR Jbeta segments was used. TCRdb re-hosts the immuneACCESS table, in-frame sequences only. Its copies lack some clones; in the studies checked, an unresolved V gene accounts for under half of them, and the cause for the rest is not known. This sample gives 170,000 or so clones in total; 80% of them show up just once. Jointly, the top ten make up 0.5% to 0.8% of the sample. Sequencing was performed on PBMCs. All receptors come from a boy younger than 18 in good health and CMV-seronegative.

The chain has TRBV5-8 and TRBJ1-5, with D perhaps matching TRBD1 (5 bases). V was shortened by 2 bases and J by 1 base, with 16 bases between the two germline ends. The CDR3 length is 17 residues. Looked up from germline, CDR1 is SGHTS and CDR2 is YDEGEE. CDR3 DNA: TGTGCCAGCAGCTTCTGGAGGGGCGAGGGGAGCAATCAGCCCCAGCATTTT. This translates into CASSFWRGEGSNQPQHF.

V gene TRBV7-2 combines with J gene TRBJ2-5, with no clear D. The CDR3 runs 14 residues. The germline gives CDR1 SGHTA, CDR2 FQGNSA. Deletions cut 6 bases from V and 9 bases from J, with 20 bases between. Here the CDR3 DNA reads TGTGCCAGCAGTCCGGCGGATAGCCTCAAGGCCCAGTACTTC. Protein sequence: CASSPADSLKAQYF.

This clone was picked up a small number of times. The CDR3 DNA is TGTGCCAGCAGCTCACTACCCCTTGGACAGGGTGGTAACACCGGGGAGCTGTTTTTT. Translated, it gives CASSSLPLGQGGNTGELFF. The V and J genes are TRBV7-9 and TRBJ2-2; 8 nucleotides agree with TRBD1. The CDR3 runs 19 residues. CDR1 is SEHNR and CDR2 is FQNEAQ in the germline V gene (reference sequence). V shed 4 bases, J shed 2 bases, and the junction held 15 bases outside the gene matches.

This sequence joins TRBV6-1 and TRBJ2-7; 13 positions agree with TRBD2. The J segment lost 2 bases and the V segment lost 8 bases, leaving 0 bases of the junction unmatched. This CDR3 has 13 residues. Germline CDR1 MNHNS, CDR2 SASEGT. The CDR3 region has the DNA TGTGCCAGCGGGACTAGCGGGGCCTACGAGCAGTACTTC. Translation: CASGTSGAYEQYF.

This clone has a single count. The V gene is TRBV11-2, the J gene TRBJ2-3; D possibly corresponds to TRBD2 (6 bases). This CDR3 spans 15 amino acids. V was pared by 1 base and J by 3 bases, with 11 bases between. From germline, CDR1 is SGHAT and CDR2 FQNNGV. The CDR3 sequence is CASSLGMAGTDTQYF. The CDR3 DNA reads as TGTGCCAGCAGCTTAGGGATGGCGGGGACAGATACGCAGTATTTT.

In this sample, this clone turned up once. The chain has TRBV30 and TRBJ2-7; TRBD1 aligns across 9 bases. The CDR3 runs to 14 residues. V gave up 5 bases and J gave up 1 base; unmatched junction bases: 6. Germline V gene sequence: CDR1 GTSNPN, CDR2 SVGIG (reference sequence). In nucleotides, the CDR3 is TGTGCCTGGGGCGGGACAGGGAATTCCTACGAGCAGTACTTC. It is translated as CAWGGTGNSYEQYF.

The rearrangement uses TRBV13 and TRBJ1-2; possible D gene TRBD1, 6 bases. V was cut by 4 bases and J by 7 bases, with 22 bases left in between. The CDR3 covers 16 residues. Germline loops: CDR1 PRHDT, CDR2 FYEKMQ (reference sequence). The CDR3 sequence is CASSSQHQTGYSGYTF. CDR3 in DNA: TGTGCCAGCAGCTCACAACACCAGACAGGTTACTCTGGCTACACCTTC. The entire variable domain, with the rest obtained from reference TRBV13 and TRBJ1-2, is as follows: AAGVIQSPRHLIKEKRETATLKCYPIPRHDTVYWYQQGPGQDPQFLISFYEKMQSDKGSIPDRFSAQQFSDYHSELNMSSLELGDSALYFCASSSQHQTGYSGYTFGSGTRLTVV.

J is TRBJ2-3 and V is TRBV7-9; D uncertain. CDR1 is SEHNR, CDR2 FQNEAQ, per germline (reference sequence). With 3 bases removed from V and 2 bases from J, the gap between germline ends came to 9 bases. This CDR3 region has 14 residues. Here the CDR3 DNA reads TGTGCCAGCAGCTTTACTACTCTCACAGATACGCAGTATTTT. This translates into CASSFTTLTDTQYF.

The sample holds a few counts of this clone. The chain is built from TRBV12-5 and TRBJ2-3, with TRBD2 identical over 10 bases. CDR1 is LGHNT and CDR2 is FRNRAP in the germline V gene. Germline trimming cut 3 bases from V and 7 bases from J; bases unmatched to any gene: 10. The CDR3 covers 16 residues. This chain's CDR3 is CASGFTGGLAPYTQYF. CDR3 nucleotide sequence: TGTGCTAGTGGTTTTACAGGGGGACTAGCGCCATATACGCAGTATTTT.

The chain uses TRBV30 and TRBJ1-4, with D perhaps TRBD1 (6 bases). The length of the CDR3 is 15 residues. The ends were cut back, 2 bases at V and 3 bases at J, with 13 bases in the middle. Looked up from germline, CDR1 is GTSNPN and CDR2 is SVGIG (reference sequence). The CDR3 sequence is CAWSIADSPNEKLFF. The CDR3 nucleotides read TGTGCCTGGAGTATCGCGGACAGCCCTAATGAAAAACTGTTTTTT.

The rearrangement uses TRBV27 and TRBJ1-1; tentative D call: TRBD1 (5 bases). The CDR3 is 15 residues long. Germline CDR1 and CDR2: MNHEY and SMNVEV (reference sequence). V lost 4 bases, J lost 0 bases, and 12 bases lay in between. In DNA form, the CDR3 reads TGTGCCAGCAGTTCATTGACAGACCTGAACACTGAAGCTTTCTTT. Protein: CASSSLTDLNTEAFF.

This clone has a single count. The chain couples TRBV6-1 to TRBJ2-5; D gene uncertain. In germline, CDR1 is MNHNS, CDR2 SASEGT. The CDR3 has 13 amino acids. V lost 8 bases to trimming and J lost 5 bases, with 15 bases between them. In nucleotides, the CDR3 is TGTGCCAGCGGTTCTAGGATCCGGGAGACCCAGTACTTC. Translating it yields CASGSRIRETQYF.

This clone has just one count. This chain joins TRBV6-4 and TRBJ2-3, with 12 positions matching TRBD2. There are 15 residues in the CDR3. Germline CDR1 reads MRHNA; CDR2 reads SNTAGT. V dropped 5 bases and J dropped 4; count of bases not matched to a gene: 4. CDR3 residues: CASSPTSGSSDTQYF. CDR3 DNA: TGTGCCAGCAGTCCGACTAGCGGGAGCTCAGATACGCAGTATTTT.

The chain recombines TRBV19 with TRBJ1-1, with 9 bases identical to TRBD1. V was pared by 4 bases and J by 10 bases, with 4 bases of the junction left unmatched. This CDR3 is 12 amino acids long. Germline-derived CDR1 and CDR2 are LNHDA and SQIVND (reference sequence). The CDR3 sequence is CASSTGQGRAFF. As DNA, the CDR3 is TGTGCCAGTAGTACCGGACAGGGGAGAGCTTTCTTT.

This clone was detected a few times. The V call is TRBV7-2, the J call TRBJ2-7, with 9 bases matching TRBD1. V lost 5 bases and J lost 4; bases outside the gene matches: 6. Germline V gene lookup returns CDR1 SGHTA and CDR2 FQGNSA. The CDR3 sequence is 14 residues long. CDR3 bases: TGTGCCAGCAGCCCGGGACAGGGCGGTTACGAGCAGTACTTC. Translated: CASSPGQGGYEQYF.

This clone was recorded a few times. The chain carries TRBV30 and TRBJ1-3; D unresolved. The CDR3 extends over 14 amino acids. V lost 2 bases and J lost 3, with 11 bases in between. CDR1 and CDR2 from the germline V gene are GTSNPN and SVGIG (reference sequence). The DNA of the CDR3 is TGTGCCTGGAGTCGGAGCGGGATTGGAAACACCATATATTTT. Encoded protein: CAWSRSGIGNTIYF.

V is TRBV27 and J is TRBJ2-7, with unresolved D. Looked up from germline, CDR1 is MNHEY and CDR2 is SMNVEV (reference sequence). The CDR3 loop spans 14 amino acids. V lost 7 bases, J lost 5 bases, and 18 bases lay in between. CDR3 in DNA: TGTGCCAGCATCCCCCTTGGTAGTGTGAACGAGCAGTACTTC. Its translation is CASIPLGSVNEQYF.

The V call is TRBV5-8, the J call TRBJ1-6, with 7 bases matching TRBD1. The CDR3 is 14 amino acids. Germline CDR1 is SGHTS and CDR2 is YDEGEE. V shed 4 bases, J shed 10 bases, and the junction held 8 bases outside the gene matches. The CDR3 DNA sequence: TGTGCCAGCAGCCAGACAGGGACTTTCTCACCCCTCCACTTT. It is translated as CASSQTGTFSPLHF.